These 2 T cell receptor beta chains came from one sample sequenced in a study of cytomegalovirus exposure and HLA in healthy donors. In the PCR, 60 Vbeta and 13 Jbeta primers were used. The data were produced by immunoSEQ multiplex PCR, yet TCRdb's version contains in-frame clones alone and is incomplete. This sample lists under 120,000 clones; its ten largest clones have 0.45% to 0.6%. The sample consisted of PBMCs. These receptors all stem from a man between 45 and 60 years old in good health and CMV-seronegative.

V is TRBV25-1 and J is TRBJ1-1; a possible D gene is TRBD1 (5 bases). The CDR3 extends over 15 amino acids. The V gene lost 5 bases and the J gene lost 11 bases, with 24 bases spanning the gap. The germline CDR1 and CDR2 sequences are MGHDK and SYGVNS. Here the CDR3 reads CASSPSMTAGGRAFF. The CDR3 bases are TGTGCCAGCAGTCCCTCGATGACAGCAGGAGGGAGGGCTTTCTTT.

This rearrangement joins TRBV10-3 to TRBJ1-1, with D perhaps TRBD1 (5 bases). Germline V CDR1 and CDR2: ENHRY, SYGVKD. V lost 6 bases to trimming and J lost 7 bases, with 15 bases between them. This CDR3 comprises 13 residues. The CDR3 coding sequence is TGTGCCATCAGCCCGGGGTCGGGGGTTGAAGCTTTCTTT. Translating gives CAISPGSGVEAFF.